This TCR beta chain was observed in a study of Graves' ophthalmopathy and Graves' hyperthyroidism. The study amplified TCR beta CDR3 regions using RNA transcripts. In the first round, RT-PCR was carried out with HTBI primers, and a multiplex PCR formed the second round. Using its own MiXCR run on the multiplex PCR reads, TCRdb lists one record per CDR3 protein. The sample lists approximately 500,000 distinct CDR3 sequences, 13% to 15% occurring once. Germline V gene lookup returns CDR1 DFQATT and CDR2 SNEGSKA (reference sequence). Trimming shortened V by 0 bases and J by 3 bases, and 14 bases separated the two germline ends. This CDR3 is 16 amino acids long. Other autoimmune diseases, uncontrolled infections, pregnancy or lactation excluded patients from enrollment.

The sample was blood. This TCR was recovered from a woman in her thirties with Graves' ophthalmopathy. The chain links TRBV20-1 to TRBJ2-2, with TRBD2 as a possible D gene (6 bases). The CDR3 loop reads CSARDQWRGDTGELFF. The CDR3 bases are TGCAGTGCTAGAGATCAGTGGCGGGGAGACACCGGGGAGCTGTTTTTT.